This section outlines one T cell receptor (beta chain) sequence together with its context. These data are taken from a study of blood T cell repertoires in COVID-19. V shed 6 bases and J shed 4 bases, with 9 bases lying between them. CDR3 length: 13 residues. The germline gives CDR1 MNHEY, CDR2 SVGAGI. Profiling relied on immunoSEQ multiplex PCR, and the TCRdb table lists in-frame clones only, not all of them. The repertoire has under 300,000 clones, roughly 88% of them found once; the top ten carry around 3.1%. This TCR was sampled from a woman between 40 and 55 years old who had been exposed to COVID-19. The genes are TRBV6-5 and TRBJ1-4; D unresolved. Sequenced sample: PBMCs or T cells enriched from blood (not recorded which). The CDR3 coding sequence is TGTGCCAGCAGCAAGAGACTTAATGAAAAACTGTTTTTT. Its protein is CASSKRLNEKLFF.